These T cell receptor beta chains were read from a single sample in a study of graft-versus-host responses after intestinal transplantation. The protocol was immunoSEQ multiplex PCR, while the TCRdb copy is restricted to in-frame clones and leaves out a portion. Found here are about 97,000 clones, about nine tenths of them singletons; the top ten hold 15% to 20%. Source: PBMCs, taken about 450 days after intestinal transplant. Every receptor here comes from a human patient who received an intestinal transplant, so some T cells may come from the graft donor. Both conserved end residues are trimmed from each CDR3. The order of the fields is D gene, V gene, CDR3 protein. D genes are given only for firm matches.

d_gene: .; v_gene: TRBV18; CDR3aa: ASSPRQTNEKLF
d_gene: TRBD1; v_gene: TRBV15; CDR3aa: ATSWDRESPLH
d_gene: .; v_gene: TRBV25-1; CDR3aa: ASSAAILSGNTIY
d_gene: TRBD1; v_gene: TRBV11-3; CDR3aa: ASSSGQGKNGQY
d_gene: .; v_gene: TRBV6-4; CDR3aa: ASRGNRPGMNTEAF
d_gene: .; v_gene: TRBV13; CDR3aa: ASSDDRGGEQY
d_gene: .; v_gene: TRBV13; CDR3aa: ASSPTHFSGNTIY
d_gene: .; v_gene: TRBV27; CDR3aa: ASSLGGSGELF
d_gene: .; v_gene: TRBV6-5; CDR3aa: ASSYDRSRSGEAF
d_gene: TRBD2; v_gene: TRBV5-6; CDR3aa: ASRRGGLQETQY
d_gene: .; v_gene: TRBV27; CDR3aa: ASSLSYSYEQY
d_gene: .; v_gene: TRBV27; CDR3aa: ASSSPGLLNTEAF
d_gene: TRBD2; v_gene: TRBV29-1; CDR3aa: SVEDRRLAGISYNEQF
d_gene: .; v_gene: TRBV2; CDR3aa: ASSDMGNTEAF
d_gene: TRBD1; v_gene: TRBV19; CDR3aa: ASTYPGQPNTEAF
d_gene: .; v_gene: TRBV6-6; CDR3aa: ASSLPGTEGYT
d_gene: .; v_gene: TRBV19; CDR3aa: ASSIRGGIRANQPQH
d_gene: TRBD1; v_gene: TRBV5-4; CDR3aa: ASSLGTGGYEQY
d_gene: .; v_gene: TRBV11-2; CDR3aa: ASRGIPYGYT
d_gene: .; v_gene: TRBV7-8; CDR3aa: ASSPSRGGWTDTQY
d_gene: .; v_gene: TRBV20-1; CDR3aa: SARTTGELF
d_gene: .; v_gene: TRBV5-4; CDR3aa: ASSLDSSEAF
d_gene: .; v_gene: TRBV6-5; CDR3aa: ASSTTGAGYGYT
d_gene: .; v_gene: TRBV5-1; CDR3aa: ASSSEGRATEAF
d_gene: TRBD2; v_gene: TRBV11-2; CDR3aa: ASSSIAGGPAYNEQF
d_gene: .; v_gene: TRBV27; CDR3aa: ASSLGGDRGNIQY
d_gene: .; v_gene: TRBV5-4; CDR3aa: ASTKGGAYEQY
d_gene: TRBD1; v_gene: TRBV6-4; CDR3aa: AGTTGDGQY
d_gene: .; v_gene: TRBV6-5; CDR3aa: ASSYGQGDGYT
d_gene: TRBD1; v_gene: TRBV2; CDR3aa: ASGTGPGTDTQY
d_gene: TRBD1; v_gene: TRBV16; CDR3aa: ASSQRGTGGYYGYT
d_gene: TRBD2; v_gene: TRBV4-1; CDR3aa: ASSQDRRASGNEQF
d_gene: .; v_gene: TRBV6-1; CDR3aa: ASIEHSGGTEAF
d_gene: .; v_gene: TRBV7-6; CDR3aa: ASSPRPRTDTQY
d_gene: .; v_gene: TRBV6-5; CDR3aa: ASSEKETDGYT
d_gene: .; v_gene: TRBV7-2; CDR3aa: ASSLSTYGYT
d_gene: TRBD1; v_gene: TRBV9; CDR3aa: ASSAMTGPWAYGYT
d_gene: .; v_gene: TRBV6-5; CDR3aa: ASSYLPIGGTDTQY
d_gene: TRBD2; v_gene: TRBV7-9; CDR3aa: ASSLERGGTDTQY
d_gene: TRBD2; v_gene: TRBV5-4; CDR3aa: ASSPGSGGAYEQF
d_gene: .; v_gene: TRBV20-1; CDR3aa: SGGSGNTIY
d_gene: .; v_gene: TRBV2; CDR3aa: ASTLSNNYGYT
d_gene: .; v_gene: TRBV10-3; CDR3aa: AISESRVSGGVNSPLH
d_gene: TRBD2; v_gene: TRBV6-4; CDR3aa: ASSALAGAITGELF
d_gene: TRBD2; v_gene: TRBV18; CDR3aa: ASSPGGGYEQY
d_gene: .; v_gene: TRBV19; CDR3aa: ASSSPRLGRGQETQY